The next 4 T cell receptor beta chains were all read from a single sample in a study of cytomegalovirus exposure and HLA in healthy donors. 13 Jbeta primers and 60 Vbeta primers were used for the PCR. Repertoires were generated with immunoSEQ multiplex PCR, while TCRdb's copy carries only in-frame clones and drops some. The sample includes roughly 160,000 clones, about 80% of them seen just once. The material sequenced was PBMCs. The receptor set was obtained from a woman between 50 and 59 years old in good health and CMV-seronegative.

Notes on this clone: Additional DNA sequences in this sample encode the identical CDR3. The V and J genes are TRBV6-1 and TRBJ2-1; 14 bases match TRBD2. This CDR3 has 15 residues. Germline CDR1 MNHNS, CDR2 SASEGT. The trim removed 3 bases at V and 6 bases at J, leaving 1 base unmatched. The CDR3 bases are TGTGCCAGCAGTGAGGGACTAGCGGGAGCCAATGAGCAGTTCTTC. This encodes CASSEGLAGANEQFF.

The chain joins TRBV19 to TRBJ2-1, with 7 nucleotides matching TRBD2. V dropped 4 bases and J dropped 2; count of bases not matched to a gene: 8. The CDR3 totals 16 residues. Germline V gene data show CDR1 as LNHDA and CDR2 as SQIVND (reference sequence). CDR3 bases: TGTGCCAGTAGTAGTATGGGCGGGAGAACCTACAATGAGCAGTTCTTC. Protein: CASSSMGGRTYNEQFF.

This chain joins TRBV18 and TRBJ2-7; no definite D call. The CDR3 consists of 12 residues. Trimming took 4 bases from V and 6 from J, leaving 10 bases between them. Looked up from germline, CDR1 is KGHSH and CDR2 is LQKENI. The CDR3 reads CASSRRHSEQYF. The CDR3 coding sequence is TGTGCCAGCTCACGCCGACACAGCGAGCAGTACTTC.

The chain joins TRBV28 to TRBJ2-2, with D perhaps TRBD1 (5 bases). The CDR3 runs 16 residues. V lost 0 bases and J 2 bases, leaving 10 bases between the germline ends. Per the germline V gene, CDR1 is MDHEN and CDR2 is SYDVKM. CDR3 amino acids: CASSLWARANTGELFF. DNA for the CDR3: TGTGCCAGCAGTTTATGGGCCAGGGCAAACACCGGGGAGCTGTTTTTT.